A selection of T cell receptor beta chains follows, all from one sample in a study of T cell responses to AZD1222 COVID-19 vaccine. Libraries were prepared by immunoSEQ multiplex PCR; TCRdb keeps only in-frame clonotypes and omits some of them. The sample records roughly 120,000 clones, 80% to 90% being singletons. The input for sequencing was peripheral blood, taken on day 0 of MenACWY control vaccination. The origin of the receptors is an adult in good health. Both conserved end residues are part of each CDR3. D genes are given only for firm matches. Only some rows state a clone size, as once, few, many or a class for expanded clones.

v_call	clone_size	j_call	d_call	cdr3_nt	cdr3_aa
TRBV28	NA	TRBJ2-2	TRBD1	TGTGCCAGCAGTTTATTAAGCGGGACAGGGTTTTCAACCGGGGAGCTGTTTTTT	CASSLLSGTGFSTGELFF
TRBV10-1	NA	TRBJ2-7	NA	TGCGCCAGCAGTGATCGGAGGGGGGCTTACGAGCAGTACTTC	CASSDRRGAYEQYF
TRBV4-1	NA	TRBJ2-7	TRBD2	TGCGCCAGCAGTTCCCCCGGCGGGAGGGGCCTGCAGTACTTC	CASSSPGGRGLQYF
TRBV6-5	NA	TRBJ1-6	NA	TGTGCCAGCAGTTATGGCGACAGCTCCTATAATTCACCCCTCCACTTT	CASSYGDSSYNSPLHF
TRBV12-3/TRBV12-4	NA	TRBJ2-3	NA	TGTGCCAGCAGTTTAGATTCCACAGATACGCAGTATTTT	CASSLDSTDTQYF
TRBV5-1	NA	TRBJ1-1	TRBD1	TGCGCCAGCAGCTTGGCCCCCGGGACACGGACAGGGAACACTGAAGCTTTCTTT	CASSLAPGTRTGNTEAFF
TRBV30	NA	TRBJ2-3	NA	TGTGCCTGGAGTGTAAATCCCCTCACAGATACGCAGTATTTT	CAWSVNPLTDTQYF
TRBV5-5	NA	TRBJ1-2	TRBD1	TGTGCCAGCAGCTTGGTGTCAGGACAGGTACTCTATGGCTACACCTTC	CASSLVSGQVLYGYTF
TRBV5-1	NA	TRBJ1-1	NA	TGCGCCAGCAGCAACCGGGGGAACACTGAAGCTTTCTTT	CASSNRGNTEAFF
TRBV30	few	TRBJ1-5	NA	TGTGCCTGGGACGAAATGGCCTTCGACGGACAGCCCCAGCATTTT	CAWDEMAFDGQPQHF
TRBV11-1	NA	TRBJ1-2	NA	TGTGCCAGCAGCAGGCGGGTGGGACACTATGGCTACACCTTC	CASSRRVGHYGYTF
TRBV19	NA	TRBJ2-2	NA	TGTGCCAGTAGGGGGGGATACACCGGGGAGCTGTTTTTT	CASRGGYTGELFF
TRBV2	NA	TRBJ1-5	NA	TGTGCCAGCAGTGAGGTGGGGGATCAGCCCCAGCATTTT	CASSEVGDQPQHF
TRBV28	NA	TRBJ2-1	TRBD2	TGTGCCAGCAGTTTAGCCGGGAGCGGGAGGGGCACTGAGCAGTTCTTC	CASSLAGSGRGTEQFF
TRBV6-5	NA	TRBJ1-4	NA	TGTGCCAGCAGTTACATGGAAAAACTGTTTTTT	CASSYMEKLFF
TRBV2	NA	TRBJ2-7	NA	TGTGCCAGCAGCGCCAAAAGGGAACAGGGATACTTC	CASSAKREQGYF
TRBV11-2	NA	TRBJ2-7	TRBD1	TGTGCCAGCGGACAGGGACTTTCCTACGAGCAGTACTTC	CASGQGLSYEQYF
TRBV7-9	NA	TRBJ2-2	NA	TGTGCCAGCAGCAAGTCCCGGGGTTATACCGGGGAGCTGTTTTTT	CASSKSRGYTGELFF
TRBV19	few	TRBJ1-1	NA	TGTGCCAGTACAATGGGAATGAACACTGAAGCTTTCTTT	CASTMGMNTEAFF
TRBV2	NA	TRBJ2-3	TRBD1	TGTGCCAGCGGGAACGACAGGGTAGGGACAGATACGCAGTATTTT	CASGNDRVGTDTQYF
TRBV2	few	TRBJ1-5	NA	TGTGCCAGCAGTGAAGTGACAGGATCCAGCAATCAGCCCCAGCATTTT	CASSEVTGSSNQPQHF
TRBV10-2	few	TRBJ2-7	NA	TGCGCCAGCGCGGGGACAGCGGGTGATATCGAAGAGCAGTACTTC	CASAGTAGDIEEQYF
TRBV5-6	NA	TRBJ1-2	NA	TGTGCCAGCAGCTTGACAGAGGACGGCTACACCTTC	CASSLTEDGYTF
TRBV6-4	NA	TRBJ2-7	NA	TGTGCCAGCAGTGACCAGGTGCACTACGAGCAGTACTTC	CASSDQVHYEQYF
TRBV15	NA	TRBJ2-7	NA	TGTGCCACCAGCAGAGATAACGAGGAGCAGTACTTC	CATSRDNEEQYF